What follows is one T cell receptor beta chain and its context. Its specificity is not known. CDR3 size: 14 residues. The V gene lost 4 bases and the J gene lost 0 bases, with 8 bases spanning the gap. Germline V gene data show CDR1 as SGHNT and CDR2 as YYREEE (reference sequence). The data were obtained in a study of vaccination effects on CD4 cells after COVID-19. Subsequent to less than eleven days of culture, CD4+ T cells were isolated. Produced via immunoSEQ multiplex PCR; TCRdb's table is partial and in-frame only. The profile shows around 50,000 clones, about 70% of them singletons. The clonotype was recovered from a human donor who had a prior SARS-CoV-2 infection. The genes are TRBV5-4 and TRBJ2-4; D might be TRBD2 (5 bases). The material sequenced was CD4+ T cells from PBMCs cultured without peptide, taken before COVID-19 vaccination. CDR3 sequence (DNA): TGTGCCAGCAGCAAGGGAGAAGCCAAAAACATTCAGTACTTC. Its translation: CASSKGEAKNIQYF.